A selection of T cell receptor beta chains follows, all from one sample in a study of control samples from healthy donors and cancer patients. Clones were read by immunoSEQ multiplex PCR, and TCRdb kept only the in-frame ones, dropping some. The data show 150,000 to 200,000 clones, just under 95% seen once. Sequenced material: blood. Source of these receptors: a man aged 18 to 35 in good health. CDR3s include the opening cysteine and the closing phenylalanine or tryptophan. D genes are given only for firm matches. Some rows mark clone size as missing; the rest say once, few, many or name a class of expanded clone.

TRBD2	-	16	TRBJ2-1	TRBV6-6	TGTGCCAGCAGTTTCGAACTAGCGGGGGGCAACAATGAGCAGTTCTTC	CASSFELAGGNNEQFF
-	-	15	TRBJ2-5	TRBV6-5	TGTGCCAGCAGTTACTCGAAGGGGGGCATTGAGACCCAGTACTTC	CASSYSKGGIETQYF
TRBD1	-	16	TRBJ1-5	TRBV18	TGTGCCAGCTCACCACCCCGAGTCACAGGGGACCAGCCCCAGCATTTT	CASSPPRVTGDQPQHF
-	-	14	TRBJ1-1	TRBV6-5	TGTGCCAGCAGTCGCTTTTCGAGGGACACTGAAGCTTTCTTT	CASSRFSRDTEAFF
-	-	14	TRBJ2-5	TRBV5-1	TGCGCCAGCAGCCGGATGACGATCGAAGAGACCCAGTACTTC	CASSRMTIEETQYF
-	-	13	TRBJ1-1	TRBV19	TGTGCCAGTAGTACCCAAGGAGGGACTGAAGCTTTCTTT	CASSTQGGTEAFF
-	once	15	TRBJ1-4	TRBV2	TGTGCCAGCGGGGGTGAGGTGACCTGGAGTGAAAAACTGTTTTTT	CASGGEVTWSEKLFF
-	-	14	TRBJ1-1	TRBV30	TGTGCCTGGAGTGTACAAGGGGCGCGAACTGAAGCTTTCTTT	CAWSVQGARTEAFF
TRBD1	-	14	TRBJ2-1	TRBV11-2	TGTGCCAGCAGCGCATCCGGGACAGTCAATGAGCAGTTCTTC	CASSASGTVNEQFF
-	-	16	TRBJ2-1	TRBV4-1	TGCGCCAGCAGCCAAGTGGAAAAGGCCTATTCCTATGAGCAGTTCTTC	CASSQVEKAYSYEQFF
-	once	16	TRBJ1-1	TRBV11-1	TGTGCCAGCAGGCCGGGACCGGGCTTAGTGGACACTGAAGCTTTCTTT	CASRPGPGLVDTEAFF
-	-	14	TRBJ1-5	TRBV28	TGTGCCGGGGCGGACCGGCTTAGCAATCAGCCCCAGCATTTT	CAGADRLSNQPQHF
TRBD2	-	17	TRBJ2-3	TRBV11-2	TGTGCCAGCAGCGCGGGATTACTAGCGGGGGGGCCGAATACGCAGTATTTT	CASSAGLLAGGPNTQYF
TRBD1	-	15	TRBJ1-3	TRBV28	TGTGCCAGCAGGTCCGACAGGGTACCTGGAAACACCATATATTTT	CASRSDRVPGNTIYF
TRBD2	-	15	TRBJ2-3	TRBV5-1	TGCGCCAGCAGAGGGACTAGCGCTAGCACAGATACGCAGTATTTT	CASRGTSASTDTQYF
-	-	14	TRBJ1-4	TRBV3-1/TRBV3-2	TGTGCCAGCAGCCGAGGGATTCAAAATGAAAAACTGTTTTTT	CASSRGIQNEKLFF